A single sample is the source of the 25 T cell receptor beta chains below, sequenced in a study of blood T cell repertoires in COVID-19. Data came from immunoSEQ multiplex PCR; TCRdb stores just in-frame clones and leaves some out. This sample has about 55,000 clones; approximately 86% occur once, and the top ten carry roughly 3.7%. The source material was peripheral blood. Receptor source: a man between 40 and 49 years old with COVID-19, enrolled during active disease.

V is TRBV6-5 and J is TRBJ2-7; possibly TRBD1 for D (6 bases). The CDR3 totals 15 residues. V was shortened by 4 bases and J by 0 bases, with 13 bases between the two germline ends. CDR1 is MNHEY and CDR2 is SVGAGI in the germline V gene. CDR3 DNA: TGTGCCAGCAGTTCCAGGGGCGTGAGCTCCTACGAGCAGTACTTC. Encoded protein: CASSSRGVSSYEQYF.

The chain is built from TRBV2 and TRBJ2-5; 8 positions agree with TRBD1. V lost 6 bases, J lost 6 bases, and 9 bases stayed unmatched. The length of the CDR3 is 14 residues. Germline CDR1 reads SNHLY; CDR2 reads FYNNEI. The CDR3: CASRDRVDVQTQYF. The CDR3 nucleotides are TGTGCCAGCAGGGACAGGGTTGATGTACAGACCCAGTACTTC.

The chain has TRBV6-1 and TRBJ2-7; 11 nucleotides agree with TRBD1. The germline CDR1 and CDR2 sequences are MNHNS and SASEGT. The V gene end was trimmed by 4 bases and the J gene end by 1 base; junction bases not matched to a gene: 9. The CDR3 length is 17 residues. The CDR3 nucleotides are TGTGCCAGCAGTGGTTGGACAGGGGGCTCTCTGTCCTACGAGCAGTACTTC. Residues: CASSGWTGGSLSYEQYF.

This chain joins TRBV18 and TRBJ1-6; TRBD1 agrees at 8 bases. The V and J ends lost 4 bases and 6 bases, in that order; junction bases with no gene match: 5. Germline V CDR1 and CDR2: KGHSH, LQKENI. The CDR3 spans 15 residues. The CDR3 reads CASSLGQGFNSPLHF. The DNA of the CDR3 is TGTGCCAGCTCACTCGGACAGGGTTTTAATTCACCCCTCCACTTT.

This chain uses TRBV5-1 with TRBJ1-1; tentatively, D is TRBD1 (5 bases). Germline values: CDR1 SGHRS, CDR2 YFSETQ. Trimming shortened V by 4 bases and J by 4 bases, and 17 bases separated the two germline ends. The CDR3 totals 15 residues. The CDR3 bases are TGCGCCAGCAGCCAGCTCGGGGGACGAGGCACTGAAGCTTTCTTT. Protein: CASSQLGGRGTEAFF.

This clone was seen just once. V usage is TRBV27 and J usage is TRBJ1-2; D unclear. V was cut by 5 bases and J by 5 bases, with 12 bases left in between. The germline V gene has CDR1 MNHEY and CDR2 SMNVEV (reference sequence). The CDR3 has 13 residues. The CDR3, as DNA: TGTGCCAGCAGTCCCCAAATACAGTATGGCTACACCTTC. It codes for CASSPQIQYGYTF.

This clone occurred once. This rearrangement joins TRBV30 to TRBJ2-2; D possibly corresponds to TRBD2 (6 bases). Trimming shortened V by 5 bases and J by 6 bases, and 19 bases separated the two germline ends. Germline V gene sequence: CDR1 GTSNPN, CDR2 SVGIG (reference sequence). The CDR3 length is 15 residues. The CDR3 spells CAWVSSGLGAGELFF. The CDR3 bases are TGTGCCTGGGTTTCTTCGGGACTCGGGGCCGGGGAGCTGTTTTTT.

The gene calls are TRBV10-1 and TRBJ2-7; a possible D gene is TRBD1 (6 bases). This CDR3 has 14 amino acids. The germline gives CDR1 WNHNN, CDR2 SYGVQD (reference sequence). Trimming removed 3 bases at V and 2 bases at J, with 11 bases between. The CDR3 sequence: CASSDEGVPYEQYF. The CDR3 DNA reads as TGCGCCAGCAGTGATGAGGGGGTCCCCTACGAGCAGTACTTC.

The rearrangement uses TRBV10-2 and TRBJ2-7; 8 nucleotides agree with TRBD1. Losses at the gene ends were 0 bases for V and 1 base for J; bases not matched to a gene: 5. Germline V lookup: CDR1 WSHSY, CDR2 SAAADI. There are 16 residues in the CDR3. Written as DNA, the CDR3 is TGCGCCAGCAGTGAGTCGATTGGGACAGGATCCTACGAGCAGTACTTC. Protein sequence: CASSESIGTGSYEQYF.

This chain connects TRBV27 to TRBJ1-5; D unclear. In germline, CDR1 is MNHEY, CDR2 SMNVEV (reference sequence). V dropped 1 base and J dropped 4 bases, with 8 bases sitting between them. The CDR3 has 14 amino acids. CDR3 sequence reads: CASSLYGSNQPQHF. CDR3 nucleotides: TGTGCCAGCAGTTTATACGGGTCGAATCAGCCCCAGCATTTT.

This clone was recorded once. The chain couples TRBV11-3 to TRBJ1-1; unclear D gene. This CDR3 region has 15 residues. Germline V gives CDR1 SGHNT, CDR2 YENEEA. Deletions cut 0 bases from V and 3 bases from J, with 11 bases between. The CDR3 region is CASSLDQLSDTEAFF. The CDR3 DNA reads TGTGCCAGCAGCTTAGACCAACTCTCGGACACTGAAGCTTTCTTT. The full variable domain, in which reference TRBV11-3 and TRBJ1-1 provide the parts outside the CDR3, is EAGVVQSPRYKIIEKKQPVAFWCNPISGHNTLYWYLQNLGQGPELLIRYENEEAVDDSQLPKDRFSAERLKGVDSTLKIQPAELGDSAVYLCASSLDQLSDTEAFFGQGTRLTVV.

The chain combines TRBV6-5 with TRBJ2-1, with D hard to call. The CDR3 is 11 amino acids. The V end was cut by 6 bases, the J end by 10 bases, with 10 bases between. The germline CDR1 and CDR2 sequences are MNHEY and SVGAGI. CDR3 DNA: TGTGCCAGCAGGACACAGCAAGAGCAGTTCTTC. Translated, it gives CASRTQQEQFF.

V and J are TRBV2 and TRBJ1-4; 9 bases are shared with TRBD1. The ends lost 11 bases at V and 4 bases at J; junction bases unmatched: 5. The CDR3 extends over 13 amino acids. CDR1 and CDR2 (germline): SNHLY, FYNNEI. In nucleotides, the CDR3 is TGTGCCGGGTCGGGACAGGGTAATGAAAAACTGTTTTTT. This codes for CAGSGQGNEKLFF.

Remarks on this clone: This sample includes further DNA sequences coding for the same CDR3. The chain is built from TRBV7-9 and TRBJ2-7; 7 bases map to TRBD1. Trimming took 4 bases from V and 0 from J; bases not matched to a gene: 9. This CDR3 is 16 amino acids long. The germline gives CDR1 SEHNR, CDR2 FQNEAQ (reference sequence). This chain's CDR3 is CASSSGPGTDSYEQYF. The DNA of the CDR3 is TGTGCCAGCAGCTCCGGCCCTGGGACAGACTCCTACGAGCAGTACTTC.

The chain links TRBV5-1 to TRBJ1-1, with TRBD1 identical over 10 bases. Germline CDR1 is SGHRS and CDR2 is YFSETQ. This CDR3 comprises 15 residues. V lost 4 bases and J lost 1; bases outside the gene matches: 4. The CDR3 DNA reads as TGCGCCAGCAGCGCTGGACAGGGGGGGAACACTGAAGCTTTCTTT. As protein: CASSAGQGGNTEAFF. Full variable domain (rest looked up from reference TRBV5-1 and TRBJ1-1): KAGVTQTPRYLIKTRGQQVTLSCSPISGHRSVSWYQQTPGQGLQFLFEYFSETQRNKGNFPGRFSGRQFSNSRSEMNVSTLELGDSALYLCASSAGQGGNTEAFFGQGTRLTVV.

This chain links TRBV10-3 with TRBJ2-1, with 8 positions matching TRBD2. This CDR3 comprises 13 residues. Germline V gene data show CDR1 as ENHRY and CDR2 as SYGVKD. With 10 bases clipped from V and 6 bases from J, the junction kept 8 bases outside the gene matches. The CDR3 bases are TGTGCCAGTAAGCGGGAGACGGGCAATGAGCAGTTCTTC. Its translation is CASKRETGNEQFF.

This chain links TRBV19 with TRBJ2-5; 8 bases match TRBD2. Trimming removed 5 bases from V and 5 bases from J; junction bases left unmatched: 13. The CDR3 covers 16 residues. The germline V gene encodes CDR1 LNHDA and CDR2 SQIVND (reference sequence). The CDR3 region has the DNA TGTGCCAGTAGTCCGAGAAGGGGACTAGGCATGGAGACCCAGTACTTC. Amino acid sequence: CASSPRRGLGMETQYF.

This chain joins TRBV5-5 and TRBJ1-6, with 7 positions matching TRBD1. Germline values: CDR1 SGHKS, CDR2 YYEKEE (reference sequence). The CDR3 contains 16 residues. Germline trimming cut 0 bases from V and 7 bases from J; bases unmatched to any gene: 7. Here the CDR3 reads CASSLAPDRANSPLHF. The DNA for the CDR3 is TGTGCCAGCAGCTTGGCCCCAGACAGGGCCAATTCACCCCTCCACTTT.

The gene calls are TRBV6-5 and TRBJ1-1, with 11 bases identical to TRBD1. The germline gives CDR1 MNHEY, CDR2 SVGAGI. The CDR3 has 15 amino acids. With 8 bases clipped from V and 1 base from J, the junction kept 6 bases outside the gene matches. This CDR3 reads CASHQDRGRNTEAFF. For the CDR3, the DNA is TGTGCCAGCCACCAGGACAGGGGGCGGAACACTGAAGCTTTCTTT.

The rearrangement links TRBV11-1 to TRBJ2-1; TRBD2 matches at 11 bases. The trim removed 0 bases at V and 9 bases at J, leaving 4 bases unmatched. This CDR3 comprises 15 residues. Germline V gene sequence: CDR1 SGHAT, CDR2 FQDESV (reference sequence). CDR3 amino acids: CASSLAGTSGLEQFF. CDR3 nucleotides: TGTGCCAGCAGCTTAGCGGGGACTAGCGGACTTGAGCAGTTCTTC.

This clone is a singleton in its sample. This chain's CDR3 is CASSPGQVYGYTF. In DNA, the CDR3 is TGTGCCAGCAGTCCCGGACAGGTTTATGGCTACACCTTC. The rearrangement links TRBV6-5 to TRBJ1-2, with TRBD1 matching over 7 bases. The germline V gene encodes CDR1 MNHEY and CDR2 SVGAGI. Trimming cost V 5 bases and J 5 bases; bases outside gene matches: 5. The length of the CDR3 is 13 residues.

The gene calls are TRBV19 and TRBJ1-6; D ambiguous. V lost 1 base and J lost 9, with 16 bases in between. This CDR3 contains 16 residues. Per germline, CDR1 LNHDA and CDR2 SQIVND (reference sequence). The chain's CDR3 is CASSIGTALGGSPLHF. Here the CDR3 DNA reads TGTGCCAGTAGTATAGGGACCGCGCTTGGAGGTTCACCCCTCCACTTT.

The chain links TRBV11-2 to TRBJ2-3, with 7 bases fitting TRBD2. Germline assignment: CDR1 SGHAT and CDR2 FQNNGV. J gave up 6 bases and V 4 bases, and 7 bases lay outside the gene matches. The CDR3 spans 14 residues. The CDR3 nucleotides read TGTGCCAGCAGCTCTAAGCGGGGACTGGATACGCAGTATTTT. Protein product: CASSSKRGLDTQYF.

The rearrangement links TRBV29-1 to TRBJ1-2; 7 bases fit TRBD1. Germline V lookup: CDR1 SQVTM, CDR2 ANQGSEA. The CDR3 contains 13 residues. V lost 7 bases, J lost 1 base, and 6 bases stayed unmatched. CDR3 DNA sequence: TGCAGCGCTCGGGACAGCGTTAACTATGGCTACACCTTC. Translating gives CSARDSVNYGYTF.

The rearrangement links TRBV7-8 to TRBJ2-7; 7 bases are a match to TRBD1. The germline V gene has CDR1 SGHVS and CDR2 FQNEAQ. This CDR3 is built from 14 residues. V shed 7 bases and J 2 bases; nucleotides not matched to a gene: 8. The CDR3 sequence: CASNRQGYPYEQYF. In DNA form, the CDR3 reads TGTGCCAGCAACAGACAGGGTTACCCCTACGAGCAGTACTTC.